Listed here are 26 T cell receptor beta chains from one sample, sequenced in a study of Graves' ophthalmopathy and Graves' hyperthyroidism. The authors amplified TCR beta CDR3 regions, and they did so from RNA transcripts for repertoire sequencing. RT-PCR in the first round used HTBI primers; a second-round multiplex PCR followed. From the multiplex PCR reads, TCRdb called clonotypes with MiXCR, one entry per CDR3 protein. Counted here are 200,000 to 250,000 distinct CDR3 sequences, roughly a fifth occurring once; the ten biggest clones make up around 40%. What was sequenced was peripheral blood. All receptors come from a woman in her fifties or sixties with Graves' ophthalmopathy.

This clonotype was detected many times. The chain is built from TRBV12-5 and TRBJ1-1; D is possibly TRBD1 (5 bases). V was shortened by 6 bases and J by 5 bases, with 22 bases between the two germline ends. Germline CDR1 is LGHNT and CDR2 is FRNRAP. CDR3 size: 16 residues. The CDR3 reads CASGLRQGARETEAFF. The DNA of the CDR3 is TGTGCTAGTGGCCTGCGGCAAGGGGCGCGGGAGACTGAAGCTTTCTTT.

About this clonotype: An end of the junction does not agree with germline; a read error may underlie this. The CDR3 sequence is CVSSFNAGTSGMTETQYF. Written as DNA, the CDR3 is TGTGTCAGCAGTTTCAACGCCGGGACTAGCGGGATGACAGAGACCCAGTACTTC. The chain combines TRBV12-3 or TRBV12-4 with TRBJ2-5, with 13 positions matching TRBD2. CDR3 length: 18 residues.

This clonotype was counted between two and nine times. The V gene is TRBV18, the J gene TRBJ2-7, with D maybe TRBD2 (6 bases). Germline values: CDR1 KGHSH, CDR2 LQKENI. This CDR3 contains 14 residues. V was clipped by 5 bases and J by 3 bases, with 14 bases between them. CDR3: CASSYSGGDYEQYF. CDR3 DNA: TGTGCCAGCTCATACTCCGGAGGGGACTACGAGCAGTACTTC.

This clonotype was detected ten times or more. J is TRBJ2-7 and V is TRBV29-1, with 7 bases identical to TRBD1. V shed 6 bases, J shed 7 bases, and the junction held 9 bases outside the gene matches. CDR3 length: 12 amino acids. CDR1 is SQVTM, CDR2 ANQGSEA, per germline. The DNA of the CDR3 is TGCAGCGTCTGGACAGGTACGGGAGAGCAGTACTTC. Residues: CSVWTGTGEQYF.

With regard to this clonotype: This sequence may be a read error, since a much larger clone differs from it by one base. CDR3 in amino acids: CASSSPGLGNYGYTF. The CDR3 DNA is TGTGCCAGCAGCTCTCCGGGGCTGGGGAACTATGGCTACACCTTC. The chain uses TRBV5-5 and TRBJ1-2; TRBD1 is a possible D gene (5 bases). The CDR3 sequence is 15 residues long. Germline V gene sequence: CDR1 SGHKS, CDR2 YYEKEE (reference sequence). Trimming removed 3 bases at V and 2 bases at J, with 14 bases between.

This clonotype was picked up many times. The CDR3 sequence is CASSEARANTEAFF. For the CDR3, the DNA is TGTGCCAGCAGTGAAGCGCGGGCCAACACTGAAGCTTTCTTT. The chain employs TRBV6-1 and TRBJ1-1; D is unresolved. This CDR3 has 14 amino acids. The V and J ends lost 0 bases and 2 bases respectively, with 7 bases between them. Per the germline V gene, CDR1 is MNHNS and CDR2 is SASEGT.

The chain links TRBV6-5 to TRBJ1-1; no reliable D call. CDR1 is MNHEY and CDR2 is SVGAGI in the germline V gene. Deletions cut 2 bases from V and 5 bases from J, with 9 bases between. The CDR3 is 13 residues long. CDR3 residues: CASSYAGYTEAFF. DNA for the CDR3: TGTGCCAGCAGTTACGCGGGGTATACTGAAGCTTTCTTT.

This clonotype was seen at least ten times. The CDR3 bases are TGCAGTGCTAGAGATCTAGCGGGAGTCAACGAGCAGTACTTC. This gives the protein CSARDLAGVNEQYF. V usage is TRBV20-1 and J usage is TRBJ2-7, with 10 nucleotides matching TRBD2. Germline assignment: CDR1 DFQATT and CDR2 SNEGSKA (reference sequence). V trimming: 0 bases; J trimming: 5 bases; junction bases outside the gene matches: 4. This CDR3 spans 14 amino acids.

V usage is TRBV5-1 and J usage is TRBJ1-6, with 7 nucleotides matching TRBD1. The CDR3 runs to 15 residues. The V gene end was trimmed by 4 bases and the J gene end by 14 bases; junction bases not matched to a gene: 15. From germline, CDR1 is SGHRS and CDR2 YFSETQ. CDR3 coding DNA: TGCGCCAGCAGCCCGGCTGACAGGGACCAGGCGGCCCTCCACTTT. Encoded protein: CASSPADRDQAALHF.

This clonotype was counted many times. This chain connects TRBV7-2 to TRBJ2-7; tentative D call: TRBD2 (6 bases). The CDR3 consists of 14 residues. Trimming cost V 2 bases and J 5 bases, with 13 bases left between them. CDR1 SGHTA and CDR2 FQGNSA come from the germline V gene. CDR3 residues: CASSLQPGVHEQYF. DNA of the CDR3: TGTGCCAGCAGCTTACAACCGGGAGTGCACGAGCAGTACTTC.

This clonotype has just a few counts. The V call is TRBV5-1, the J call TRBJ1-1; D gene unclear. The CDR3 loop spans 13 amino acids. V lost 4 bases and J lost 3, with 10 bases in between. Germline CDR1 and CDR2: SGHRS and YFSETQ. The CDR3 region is CASSPTEDTEAFF. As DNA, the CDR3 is TGCGCCAGCAGCCCAACAGAGGACACTGAAGCTTTCTTT. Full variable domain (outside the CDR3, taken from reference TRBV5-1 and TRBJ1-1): KAGVTQTPRYLIKTRGQQVTLSCSPISGHRSVSWYQQTPGQGLQFLFEYFSETQRNKGNFPGRFSGRQFSNSRSEMNVSTLELGDSALYLCASSPTEDTEAFFGQGTRLTVV.

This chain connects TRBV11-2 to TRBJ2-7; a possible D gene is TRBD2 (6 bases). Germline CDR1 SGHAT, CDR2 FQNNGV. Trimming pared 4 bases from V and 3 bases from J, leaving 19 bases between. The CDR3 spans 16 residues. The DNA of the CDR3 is TGTGCCAGCAGCTGGTCTGGGGGGTCCCATTACTACGAGCAGTACTTC. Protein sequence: CASSWSGGSHYYEQYF. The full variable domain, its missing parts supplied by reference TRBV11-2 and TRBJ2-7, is EAGVAQSPRYKIIEKRQSVAFWCNPISGHATLYWYQQILGQGPKLLIQFQNNGVVDDSQLPKDRFSAERLKGVDSTLKIQPAKLEDSAVYLCASSWSGGSHYYEQYFGPGTRLTVT.

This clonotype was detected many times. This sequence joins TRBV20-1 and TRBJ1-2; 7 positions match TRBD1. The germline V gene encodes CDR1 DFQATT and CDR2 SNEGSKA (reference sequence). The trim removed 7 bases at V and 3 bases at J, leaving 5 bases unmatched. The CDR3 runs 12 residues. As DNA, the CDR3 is TGCAGTGTTGCCCAGGGGGACTATGGCTACACCTTC. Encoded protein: CSVAQGDYGYTF.

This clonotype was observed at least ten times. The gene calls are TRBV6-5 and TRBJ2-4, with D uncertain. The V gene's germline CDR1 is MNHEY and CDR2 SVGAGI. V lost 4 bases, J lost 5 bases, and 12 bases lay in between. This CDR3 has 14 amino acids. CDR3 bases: TGTGCCAGCAGTTTATGGAAAGGGCAAAACATTCAGTACTTC. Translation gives CASSLWKGQNIQYF.

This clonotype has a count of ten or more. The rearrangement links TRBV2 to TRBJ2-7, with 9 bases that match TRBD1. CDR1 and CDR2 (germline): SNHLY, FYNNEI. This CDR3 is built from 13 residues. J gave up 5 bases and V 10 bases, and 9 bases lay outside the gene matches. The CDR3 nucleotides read TGTGCCACCATAAGGGACAGGGAAGACGAGCAGTACTTC. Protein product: CATIRDREDEQYF.

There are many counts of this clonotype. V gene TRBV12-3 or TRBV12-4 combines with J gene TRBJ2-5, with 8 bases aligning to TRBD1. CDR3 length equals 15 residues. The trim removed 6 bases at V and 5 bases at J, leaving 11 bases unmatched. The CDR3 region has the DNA TGTGCCAGCAGAGGGGGGTCAGGGGGCGCGGAGACCCAGTACTTC. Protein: CASRGGSGGAETQYF.

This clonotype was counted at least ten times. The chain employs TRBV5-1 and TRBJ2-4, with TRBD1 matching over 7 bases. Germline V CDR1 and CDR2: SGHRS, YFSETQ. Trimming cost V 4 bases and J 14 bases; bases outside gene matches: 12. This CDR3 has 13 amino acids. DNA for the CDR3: TGCGCCAGCAGCCTGGCCCGACAGGGATGTGAGTACTTC. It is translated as CASSLARQGCEYF.

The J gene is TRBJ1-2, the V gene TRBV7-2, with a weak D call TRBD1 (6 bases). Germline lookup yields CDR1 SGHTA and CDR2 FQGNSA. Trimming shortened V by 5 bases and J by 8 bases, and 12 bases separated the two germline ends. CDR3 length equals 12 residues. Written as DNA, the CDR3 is TGTGCCAGCAGCCCCCAGGGGAAGGGCTACACCTTC. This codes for CASSPQGKGYTF.

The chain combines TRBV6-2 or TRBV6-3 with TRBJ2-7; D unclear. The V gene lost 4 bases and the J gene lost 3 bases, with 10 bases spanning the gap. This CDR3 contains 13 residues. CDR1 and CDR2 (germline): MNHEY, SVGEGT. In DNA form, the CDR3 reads TGTGCCAGCAGTTCTAGTTTTGGCTACGAGCAGTACTTC. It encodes CASSSSFGYEQYF.

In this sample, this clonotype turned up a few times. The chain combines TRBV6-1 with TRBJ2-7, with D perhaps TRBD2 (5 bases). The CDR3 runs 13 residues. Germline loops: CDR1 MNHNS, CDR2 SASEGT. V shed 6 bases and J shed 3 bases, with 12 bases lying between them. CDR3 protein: CASRVRGSYEQYF. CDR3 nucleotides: TGTGCCAGCAGAGTTCGAGGGAGCTACGAGCAGTACTTC.

The CDR3 loop is CASSLAPAANTGELFF. In nucleotides, the CDR3 is TGCGCCAGCAGCTTGGCCCCAGCGGCCAACACCGGGGAGCTGTTTTTT. V is TRBV5-1 and J is TRBJ2-2; perhaps TRBD2 as D (5 bases). With 0 bases removed from V and 2 bases from J, the gap between germline ends came to 11 bases. CDR1 and CDR2 from the germline V gene are SGHRS and YFSETQ. The CDR3 is 16 amino acids.

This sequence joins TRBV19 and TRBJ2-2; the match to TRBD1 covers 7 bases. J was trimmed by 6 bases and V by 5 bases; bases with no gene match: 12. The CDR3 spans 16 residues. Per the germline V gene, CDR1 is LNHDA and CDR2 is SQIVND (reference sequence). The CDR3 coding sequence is TGTGCCAGTAGTGCCACAGGGGATTTAAGAGCCGGGGAGCTGTTTTTT. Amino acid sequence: CASSATGDLRAGELFF.

This CDR3 is CASSLTSGSDEQYF. CDR3 sequence (DNA): TGTGCCAGCAGCCTGACTAGCGGGAGTGACGAGCAGTACTTC. V usage is TRBV7-3 and J usage is TRBJ2-7, with 12 bases lining up with TRBD2. From germline, CDR1 is SGHTA and CDR2 FQGTGA. Trimming took 5 bases from V and 5 from J; bases not matched to a gene: 4. The CDR3 consists of 14 residues.

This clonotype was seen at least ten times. CDR3 in amino acids: CASSPSNYEQYF. The CDR3 DNA is TGTGCCAGCAGTCCCTCGAACTACGAGCAGTACTTC. The chain employs TRBV28 and TRBJ2-7; D gene unclear. The germline V gene encodes CDR1 MDHEN and CDR2 SYDVKM. Trimming took off 5 bases at V and 3 bases at J, with 8 bases between the two ends. The CDR3 has 12 amino acids.

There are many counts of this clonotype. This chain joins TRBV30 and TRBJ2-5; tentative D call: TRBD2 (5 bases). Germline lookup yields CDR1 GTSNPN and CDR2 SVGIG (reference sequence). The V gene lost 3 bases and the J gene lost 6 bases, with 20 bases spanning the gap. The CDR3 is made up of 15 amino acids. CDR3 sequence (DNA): TGTGCCTGGAGAAGGGATCCGGGATCCATCCAGACCCAGTACTTC. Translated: CAWRRDPGSIQTQYF.

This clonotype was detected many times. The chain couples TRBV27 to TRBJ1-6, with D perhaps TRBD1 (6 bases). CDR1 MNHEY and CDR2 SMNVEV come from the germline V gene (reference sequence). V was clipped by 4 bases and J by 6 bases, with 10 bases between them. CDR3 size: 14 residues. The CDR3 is CASSSRTANSPLHF. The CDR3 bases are TGTGCCAGCAGTTCCCGGACAGCTAATTCACCCCTCCACTTT.